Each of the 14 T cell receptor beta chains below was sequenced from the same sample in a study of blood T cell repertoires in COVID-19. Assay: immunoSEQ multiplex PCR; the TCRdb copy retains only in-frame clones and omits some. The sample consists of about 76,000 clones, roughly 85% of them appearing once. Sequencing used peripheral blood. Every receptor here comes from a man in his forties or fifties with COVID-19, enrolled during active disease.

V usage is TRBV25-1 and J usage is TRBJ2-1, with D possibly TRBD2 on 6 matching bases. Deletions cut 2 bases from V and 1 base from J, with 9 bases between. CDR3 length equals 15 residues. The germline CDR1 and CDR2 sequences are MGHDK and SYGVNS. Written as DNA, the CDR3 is TGTGCCAGCAGTGAACTAGCGTCGTCCTACAATGAGCAGTTCTTC. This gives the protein CASSELASSYNEQFF.

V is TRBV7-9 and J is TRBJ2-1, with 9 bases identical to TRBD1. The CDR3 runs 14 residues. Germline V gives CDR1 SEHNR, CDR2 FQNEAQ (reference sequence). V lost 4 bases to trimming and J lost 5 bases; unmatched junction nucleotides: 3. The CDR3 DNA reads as TGTGCCAGCAGCTCCCGGGACAGGGACAATGAGCAGTTCTTC. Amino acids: CASSSRDRDNEQFF. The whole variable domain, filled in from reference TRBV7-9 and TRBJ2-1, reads DTGVSQNPRHKITKRGQNVTFRCDPISEHNRLYWYRQTLGQGPEFLTYFQNEAQLEKSRLLSDRFSAERPKGSFSTLEIQRTEQGDSAMYLCASSSRDRDNEQFFGPGTRLTVL.

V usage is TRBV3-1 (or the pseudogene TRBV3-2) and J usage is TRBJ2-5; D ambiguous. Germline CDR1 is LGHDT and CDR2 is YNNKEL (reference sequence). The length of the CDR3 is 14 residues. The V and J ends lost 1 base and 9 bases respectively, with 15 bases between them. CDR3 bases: TGTGCCAGCAGCCAAGGCCCCCTGGGCCGAGCCCAGTACTTC. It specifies CASSQGPLGRAQYF.

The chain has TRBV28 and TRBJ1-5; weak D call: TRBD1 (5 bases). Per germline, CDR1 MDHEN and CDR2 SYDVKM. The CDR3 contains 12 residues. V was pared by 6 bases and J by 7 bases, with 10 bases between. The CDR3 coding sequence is TGTGCCAGCAGCCTATACAGGCAGCCCCAGCATTTT. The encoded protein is CASSLYRQPQHF.

CDR3 nucleotides: TGTGCCAGCATCGAAGGGGGGGCGACTAACTATGGCTACACCTTC. It specifies CASIEGGATNYGYTF. The chain joins TRBV6-5 to TRBJ1-2; perhaps TRBD1 as D (6 bases). V was pared by 7 bases and J by 0 bases, with 15 bases between. The length of the CDR3 is 15 residues. Germline V gives CDR1 MNHEY, CDR2 SVGAGI.

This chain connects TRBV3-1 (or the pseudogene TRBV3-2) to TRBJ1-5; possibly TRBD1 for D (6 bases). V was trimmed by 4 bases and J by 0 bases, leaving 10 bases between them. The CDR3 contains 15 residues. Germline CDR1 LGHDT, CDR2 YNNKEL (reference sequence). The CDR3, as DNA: TGTGCCAGCAGCCCGACAGGTAATAGCAATCAGCCCCAGCATTTT. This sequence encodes CASSPTGNSNQPQHF.

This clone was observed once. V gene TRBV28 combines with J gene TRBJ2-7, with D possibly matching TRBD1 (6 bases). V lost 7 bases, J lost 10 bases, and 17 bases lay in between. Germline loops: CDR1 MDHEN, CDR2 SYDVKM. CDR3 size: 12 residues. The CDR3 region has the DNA TGTGCCAGCACCCAGCCGGCACAGGGACAGTACTTC. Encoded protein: CASTQPAQGQYF.

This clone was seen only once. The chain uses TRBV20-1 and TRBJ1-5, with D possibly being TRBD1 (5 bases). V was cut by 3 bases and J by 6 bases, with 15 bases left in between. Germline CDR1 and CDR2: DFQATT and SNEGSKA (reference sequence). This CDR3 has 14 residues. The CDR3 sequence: CSASVSGILQPQHF. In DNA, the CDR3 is TGCAGTGCTAGTGTCTCAGGGATCCTTCAGCCCCAGCATTTT.

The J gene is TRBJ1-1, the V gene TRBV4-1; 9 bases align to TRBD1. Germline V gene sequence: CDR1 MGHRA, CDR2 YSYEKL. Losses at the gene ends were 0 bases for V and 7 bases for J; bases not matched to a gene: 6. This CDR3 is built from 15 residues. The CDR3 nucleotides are TGCGCCAGCAGCCAAGAGTTAGGGACAGGGATTGAAGCTTTCTTT. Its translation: CASSQELGTGIEAFF.

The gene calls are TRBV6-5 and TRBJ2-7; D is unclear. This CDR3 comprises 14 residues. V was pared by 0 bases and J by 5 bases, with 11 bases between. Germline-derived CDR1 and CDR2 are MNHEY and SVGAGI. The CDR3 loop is CASSYSSRNNEQYF. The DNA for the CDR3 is TGTGCCAGCAGTTACTCTTCAAGAAACAACGAGCAGTACTTC.

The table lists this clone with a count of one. In DNA, the CDR3 is TGTGCCAGCAGCCAACGACTAGCGGGAGGCCCCTACAATGAGCAGTTCTTC. Translation: CASSQRLAGGPYNEQFF. The chain links TRBV4-2 to TRBJ2-1, with 13 positions matching TRBD2. The CDR3 is 17 residues long. After removal of 2 bases from V and 2 bases from J, the junction contained 3 bases not matched to a gene. CDR1 and CDR2 from the germline V gene are LGHNA and YNFKEQ.

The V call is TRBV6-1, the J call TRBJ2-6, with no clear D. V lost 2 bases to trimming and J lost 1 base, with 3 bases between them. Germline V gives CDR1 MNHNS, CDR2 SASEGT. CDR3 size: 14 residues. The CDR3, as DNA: TGTGCCAGCAGTGAACAATCTGGGGCCAACGTCCTGACTTTC. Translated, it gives CASSEQSGANVLTF.

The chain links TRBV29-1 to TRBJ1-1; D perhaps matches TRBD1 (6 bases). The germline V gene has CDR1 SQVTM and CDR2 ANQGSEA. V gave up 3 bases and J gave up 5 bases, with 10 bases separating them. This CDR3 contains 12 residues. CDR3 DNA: TGCAGCGTTGACACAGGGTGGACTGAAGCTTTCTTT. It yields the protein CSVDTGWTEAFF.

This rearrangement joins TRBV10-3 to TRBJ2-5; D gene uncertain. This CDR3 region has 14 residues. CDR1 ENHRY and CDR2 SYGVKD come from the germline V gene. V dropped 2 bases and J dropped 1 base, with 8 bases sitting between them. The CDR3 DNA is TGTGCCATCAGTGAGAAGCCGGGCCAAGAGACCCAGTACTTC. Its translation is CAISEKPGQETQYF.